This T cell receptor (beta chain) was profiled in a study of post-analysis software for immune sequencing data. The study's findings and limits: Strong co-clustering by F measure was seen for same-batch samples. Multiple sclerosis was associated with a significant reduction in normalized Chao1 diversity relative to controls. About five TRBV segments, including TRBV5-6, TRBV5-1 and TRBV20-1, were more frequent in patients than controls.

Comment on this clonotype: The antigen is not known.

Prepared TCR beta cDNA libraries contained unique molecular identifiers. T cells numbering 1 to 10 million gave rise to 500,000 or so cDNA molecules. From the PCR reads, TCRdb called clonotypes with MiXCR, one entry per CDR3 protein. The sample yields under 200,000 distinct CDR3 sequences, roughly 40% seen once. Germline CDR1 LNHNV, CDR2 YYDKDF (reference sequence). This CDR3 has 14 residues. The receptor was isolated from a girl aged 5 to 17 with multiple sclerosis. The chain is built from TRBV15 and TRBJ2-4; 7 bases are shared with TRBD2. The DNA end is a closer match to TRBJ2-7, so the J assignment may be wrong. Sequenced material: blood, taken after autologous hematopoietic stem cell transplantation. CDR3 DNA: TGTGCCACCAGCAGAGGCGGGAGTTTGAACGAGCAGTACTTC. The encoded protein is CATSRGGSLNEQYF.